This is a list of T cell receptor beta chains from one sample in a study of identifying expanded T cells in peripheral blood. Some clones are missing from TCRdb's copy, which holds only in-frame ones; the method was immunoSEQ multiplex PCR. This table holds some 120,000 clones, roughly 80% found once. Sequencing used blood. The receptors were gathered from a person aged 18 to 70 in good health. Each CDR3 is given without its conserved first and last residue. The size field is filled for only some rows; it gives once, few, many or a size class.

abundance: once
v_gene: TRBV18
j_gene: TRBJ1-1
CDR3aa: ASSPGWGQMNTEAF

abundance: -
v_gene: TRBV10-1
j_gene: TRBJ2-2
CDR3aa: ASSESLTGELF

abundance: -
v_gene: TRBV11-2
j_gene: TRBJ2-3
CDR3aa: ASSLPTDTQY

abundance: -
v_gene: TRBV11-2
j_gene: TRBJ2-7
CDR3aa: ASSFDRGNRYEQY

abundance: -
v_gene: TRBV9
j_gene: TRBJ1-1
CDR3aa: ASSVMGTPNTEAF

abundance: -
v_gene: TRBV6-1
j_gene: TRBJ1-1
CDR3aa: ASSEVRMNTEAF

abundance: -
v_gene: TRBV5-1
j_gene: TRBJ1-3
CDR3aa: ASSFGQASSGNTIY

abundance: -
v_gene: TRBV4-3
j_gene: TRBJ1-5
CDR3aa: ASSQRLLLGAGQPQH

abundance: few
v_gene: TRBV4-3
j_gene: TRBJ1-2
CDR3aa: ASSQAQGYGYT

abundance: once
v_gene: TRBV18
j_gene: TRBJ2-5
CDR3aa: ASSHNGPGETQY

abundance: -
v_gene: TRBV2
j_gene: TRBJ2-6
CDR3aa: ASESDSGANVLT

abundance: -
v_gene: TRBV7-2
j_gene: TRBJ1-5
CDR3aa: ASSSGRAQPQH

abundance: -
v_gene: TRBV29-1
j_gene: TRBJ1-4
CDR3aa: SVEFGGEKLF

abundance: -
v_gene: TRBV6-5
j_gene: TRBJ1-3
CDR3aa: ASSYDGGSGNTIY

abundance: -
v_gene: TRBV7-9
j_gene: TRBJ1-2
CDR3aa: ASSGTSEDGDYGYT

abundance: -
v_gene: TRBV6-6
j_gene: TRBJ2-7
CDR3aa: ASSPPQQGTYEQY

abundance: -
v_gene: TRBV20-1
j_gene: TRBJ1-2
CDR3aa: SASASYGYT

abundance: -
v_gene: TRBV13
j_gene: TRBJ2-3
CDR3aa: ASSQGAGGFPTDTQY

abundance: -
v_gene: TRBV7-9
j_gene: TRBJ1-3
CDR3aa: ASSSIQGAGNTIY

abundance: -
v_gene: TRBV2
j_gene: TRBJ1-1
CDR3aa: ASRNPGGPPEAF

abundance: -
v_gene: TRBV7-2
j_gene: TRBJ2-7
CDR3aa: ASSSRVEGYEQY

abundance: -
v_gene: TRBV25-1
j_gene: TRBJ2-5
CDR3aa: ASSDSHNPRDYQY

abundance: few
v_gene: TRBV30
j_gene: TRBJ1-1
CDR3aa: AWSVVSGWSEAF

abundance: -
v_gene: TRBV7-6
j_gene: TRBJ2-7
CDR3aa: ASSPVVSGSTYEQY